The next 32 T cell receptor beta chains were all read from a single sample in a study of blood T cell repertoires in COVID-19. Profiled with immunoSEQ multiplex PCR; TCRdb holds only in-frame clones, not every one. This sample has 200,000 to 250,000 clones, with around 80% found just once. The specimen sequenced was peripheral blood. The source is a woman of 80 years or more with acute or convalescent COVID-19.

This clone appeared a few times. The V and J genes are TRBV6-2 or TRBV6-3 and TRBJ1-5, with TRBD1 matching over 11 bases. Trimming took 5 bases from V and 1 from J; bases not matched to a gene: 13. The CDR3 extends over 19 amino acids. Germline V gives CDR1 MNHEY, CDR2 SVGEGT. CDR3 in amino acids: CASSVPGQGGGYSNQPQHF. Written as DNA, the CDR3 is TGTGCCAGCAGTGTCCCGGGACAGGGGGGAGGCTACAGCAATCAGCCCCAGCATTTT.

To note about this clone: Other nucleotide sequences from this sample produce the same CDR3. The gene calls are TRBV7-2 and TRBJ1-5; the match to TRBD1 covers 7 bases. CDR3 length equals 15 residues. Germline V gene lookup returns CDR1 SGHTA and CDR2 FQGNSA. V lost 2 bases to trimming and J lost 0 bases; unmatched junction nucleotides: 1. The CDR3 protein is CASSLNRGSNQPQHF. The CDR3 region has the DNA TGTGCCAGCAGCTTAAACAGGGGTAGCAATCAGCCCCAGCATTTT.

The chain is built from TRBV2 and TRBJ1-1; 10 nucleotides align to TRBD1. The length of the CDR3 is 15 residues. Losses at the gene ends were 8 bases for V and 0 bases for J; bases not matched to a gene: 6. Germline V lookup: CDR1 SNHLY, CDR2 FYNNEI. The CDR3 DNA reads TGTGCCAGCCAAGACAGGGGGCAGGTGAACACTGAAGCTTTCTTT. As protein: CASQDRGQVNTEAFF.

This chain connects TRBV5-5 to TRBJ2-5; no firm D call. The V gene lost 2 bases and the J gene lost 1 base, with 9 bases spanning the gap. Per the germline V gene, CDR1 is SGHKS and CDR2 is YYEKEE (reference sequence). This CDR3 spans 14 amino acids. The CDR3 sequence is CASSFVSTQETQYF. CDR3 nucleotide sequence: TGTGCCAGCAGCTTCGTCAGTACCCAAGAGACCCAGTACTTC. The whole variable domain, remainder taken from reference TRBV5-5 and TRBJ2-5, is DAGVTQSPTHLIKTRGQQVTLRCSPISGHKSVSWYQQVLGQGPQFIFQYYEKEERGRGNFPDRFSARQFPNYSSELNVNALLLGDSALYLCASSFVSTQETQYFGPGTRLLVL.

J is TRBJ1-3 and V is TRBV6-5; TRBD1 is a possible D gene (5 bases). Germline V gene lookup returns CDR1 MNHEY and CDR2 SVGAGI. The CDR3 runs 14 residues. The V end lost 9 bases, the J end lost 0 bases, and 12 bases lay between the germline ends. CDR3 in DNA: TGTGCCAGTTCCGCGACAGACTCTGGAAACACCATATATTTT. Protein: CASSATDSGNTIYF.

V usage is TRBV7-3 and J usage is TRBJ2-7, with D perhaps matching TRBD1 (5 bases). Germline CDR1 reads SGHTA; CDR2 reads FQGTGA. This CDR3 is 16 amino acids long. Trimming shortened V by 1 base and J by 3 bases, and 16 bases separated the two germline ends. This CDR3 reads CASSLMGPSLLYEQYF. The CDR3 DNA is TGTGCCAGCAGCTTAATGGGGCCCTCCCTTCTCTACGAGCAGTACTTC.

In this sample, this clone turned up a few times. The chain links TRBV7-9 to TRBJ2-7, with D hard to call. CDR1 SEHNR and CDR2 FQNEAQ come from the germline V gene (reference sequence). The germline V and J ends were trimmed by 2 bases and 4 bases, with 9 bases remaining between them. The CDR3 extends over 13 amino acids. CDR3 residues: CASSLTESYEQYF. For the CDR3, the DNA is TGTGCCAGCAGCTTAACCGAGTCTTACGAGCAGTACTTC.

The J gene is TRBJ1-5, the V gene TRBV28; TRBD1 agrees at 10 bases. Germline CDR1 is MDHEN and CDR2 is SYDVKM. The CDR3 extends over 15 amino acids. J was trimmed by 7 bases and V by 4 bases; bases with no gene match: 7. Written as DNA, the CDR3 is TGTGCCAGCAGTTCAGCGGGACAGGGGAACCAGCCCCAGCATTTT. As protein: CASSSAGQGNQPQHF. Variable domain in full (rest from reference TRBV28 and TRBJ1-5): DVKVTQSSRYLVKRTGEKVFLECVQDMDHENMFWYRQDPGLGLRLIYFSYDVKMKEKGDIPEGYSVSREKKERFSLILESASTNQTSMYLCASSSAGQGNQPQHFGDGTRLSIL.

This chain links TRBV30 with TRBJ2-3, with D perhaps matching TRBD2 (6 bases). V was clipped by 3 bases and J by 3 bases, with 13 bases between them. The CDR3 extends over 14 amino acids. The germline gives CDR1 GTSNPN, CDR2 SVGIG (reference sequence). CDR3 sequence reads: CAWRASGGTDTQYF. CDR3 nucleotides: TGTGCCTGGAGAGCTAGTGGGGGGACAGATACGCAGTATTTT.

The chain joins TRBV5-4 to TRBJ2-3; 10 nucleotides match TRBD2. Looked up from germline, CDR1 is SGHNT and CDR2 is YYREEE (reference sequence). With 2 bases clipped from V and 0 bases from J, the junction kept 3 bases outside the gene matches. The CDR3 has 16 residues. The CDR3 DNA reads TGTGCCAGCAGCTTAAAGCGGGGGGGGAGCACAGATACGCAGTATTTT. It translates to CASSLKRGGSTDTQYF.

This clone appeared once. The gene calls are TRBV7-2 and TRBJ2-1; D may be TRBD2 (5 bases). Germline CDR1 is SGHTA and CDR2 is FQGNSA. With 5 bases removed from V and 7 bases from J, the gap between germline ends came to 12 bases. The CDR3 has 13 residues. This chain's CDR3 is CASSIQRGNEQFF. The CDR3 nucleotides read TGTGCCAGCAGCATCCAGAGAGGGAATGAGCAGTTCTTC.

This sequence joins TRBV7-9 and TRBJ2-3; 9 bases align to TRBD2. The junction had 8 bases not matched to a gene; V was cut back by 2 bases and J by 5 bases. This CDR3 is 16 amino acids long. CDR1 is SEHNR and CDR2 is FQNEAQ in the germline V gene (reference sequence). CDR3: CASSLPLAGTGDTQYF. As DNA, the CDR3 is TGTGCCAGCAGCTTACCCCTAGCGGGGACTGGAGATACGCAGTATTTT.

The rearrangement joins TRBV9 to TRBJ2-5; the D gene is possibly TRBD2 (6 bases). Between the trimmed V and J ends, which lost 3 bases and 5 bases, there was a span of 17 bases. In germline, CDR1 is SGDLS, CDR2 YYNGEE. The CDR3 sequence is 15 residues long. The CDR3 sequence is CASSEGTARGETQYF. For the CDR3, the DNA is TGTGCCAGCAGCGAAGGGACTGCCCGGGGCGAGACCCAGTACTTC. The variable domain in full, completed from reference TRBV9 and TRBJ2-5, reads DSGVTQTPKHLITATGQRVTLRCSPRSGDLSVYWYQQSLDQGLQFLIQYYNGEERAKGNILERFSAQQFPDLHSELNLSSLELGDSALYFCASSEGTARGETQYFGPGTRLLVL.

The chain carries TRBV10-3 and TRBJ2-7; 9 bases agree with TRBD1. Germline V gene lookup returns CDR1 ENHRY and CDR2 SYGVKD. V was clipped by 5 bases and J by 3 bases; unmatched bases: 8. The length of the CDR3 is 15 residues. CDR3 residues: CAISNDGTGNYEQYF. CDR3 nucleotides: TGTGCCATCAGTAACGACGGGACAGGGAACTACGAGCAGTACTTC.

V is TRBV7-3 and J is TRBJ2-1; the D gene is possibly TRBD2 (6 bases). The CDR3 covers 14 residues. CDR1 SGHTA and CDR2 FQGTGA come from the germline V gene. V shed 4 bases and J shed 3 bases, with 10 bases lying between them. Here the CDR3 DNA reads TGTGCCAGCAGCTCAGGCGGGAACTACAATGAGCAGTTCTTC. Protein: CASSSGGNYNEQFF.

The chain uses TRBV2 and TRBJ2-5; D gene unclear. The V end lost 4 bases, the J end lost 5 bases, and 14 bases lay between the germline ends. Per the germline V gene, CDR1 is SNHLY and CDR2 is FYNNEI. The CDR3 runs to 14 residues. DNA for the CDR3: TGTGCCAGCAGTGGGCCCCAGGCCCAGGAGACCCAGTACTTC. Amino acid sequence: CASSGPQAQETQYF.

This chain connects TRBV7-8 to TRBJ1-5; possibly TRBD1 for D (5 bases). Germline-derived CDR1 and CDR2 are SGHVS and FQNEAQ. CDR3 size: 16 residues. Trimming removed 4 bases from V and 2 bases from J, with 15 bases in between. This CDR3 reads CASSSAAGQRNQPQHF. CDR3 nucleotides: TGTGCCAGCAGCTCGGCTGCGGGGCAGCGCAATCAGCCCCAGCATTTT.

This clone is medium-sized. V gene TRBV7-9 combines with J gene TRBJ2-1; 15 bases map to TRBD2. This CDR3 contains 17 residues. CDR1 and CDR2 (germline): SEHNR, FQNEAQ (reference sequence). With V trimmed by 4 bases and J by 9 bases, 10 bases remained unmatched. The DNA of the CDR3 is TGTGCCAGCAGCTCCACCCGGACTAGCGGGGGGGCAGGTGAGCAGTTCTTC. Translated, it gives CASSSTRTSGGAGEQFF.

The rearrangement uses TRBV28 and TRBJ1-4, with 9 bases matching TRBD1. This CDR3 spans 16 amino acids. Germline trimming cut 9 bases from V and 1 base from J; bases unmatched to any gene: 9. Per germline, CDR1 MDHEN and CDR2 SYDVKM. This CDR3 reads CASVTGGLITNEKLFF. The CDR3 DNA reads as TGTGCCAGTGTAACAGGGGGCTTAATAACTAATGAAAAACTGTTTTTT. The variable domain in full, completed from reference TRBV28 and TRBJ1-4, reads DVKVTQSSRYLVKRTGEKVFLECVQDMDHENMFWYRQDPGLGLRLIYFSYDVKMKEKGDIPEGYSVSREKKERFSLILESASTNQTSMYLCASVTGGLITNEKLFFGSGTQLSVL.

The chain links TRBV2 to TRBJ1-5, with no clear D. The CDR3 is 14 residues long. The germline gives CDR1 SNHLY, CDR2 FYNNEI. The ends were cut back, 8 bases at V and 0 bases at J, with 11 bases in the middle. The CDR3 sequence: CASGSTDSNQPQHF. The CDR3 DNA sequence: TGTGCCAGCGGGTCCACAGATAGCAATCAGCCCCAGCATTTT.

V is TRBV19 and J is TRBJ1-1, with TRBD1 matching over 7 bases. This CDR3 contains 14 residues. V was pared by 6 bases and J by 1 base, with 5 bases of the junction left unmatched. The germline V gene encodes CDR1 LNHDA and CDR2 SQIVND (reference sequence). The DNA for the CDR3 is TGTGCCAGTAGAAAACGGGACAGGAACACTGAAGCTTTCTTT. Amino acid sequence: CASRKRDRNTEAFF. The full variable domain, rest sourced from reference TRBV19 and TRBJ1-1, is DGGITQSPKYLFRKEGQNVTLSCEQNLNHDAMYWYRQDPGQGLRLIYYSQIVNDFQKGDIAEGYSVSREKKESFPLTVTSAQKNPTAFYLCASRKRDRNTEAFFGQGTRLTVV.

This chain joins TRBV5-4 and TRBJ1-3; D is unclear. Germline V gene lookup returns CDR1 SGHNT and CDR2 YYREEE (reference sequence). This CDR3 has 17 residues. The V and J ends lost 0 bases and 0 bases respectively, with 13 bases between them. CDR3 sequence (DNA): TGTGCCAGCAGCTTGGGGCCGACGGGAAGCTCTGGAAACACCATATATTTT. It specifies CASSLGPTGSSGNTIYF.

Note on this clone: Other DNA sequences in the sample encode the same CDR3. The CDR3 reads CASSFQGGYNEQFF. For the CDR3, the DNA is TGCGCCAGCAGCTTCCAGGGCGGCTACAATGAGCAGTTCTTC. The chain uses TRBV5-1 and TRBJ2-1, with a possible D match to TRBD1 (5 bases). Germline CDR1 and CDR2: SGHRS and YFSETQ. With 2 bases removed from V and 3 bases from J, the gap between germline ends came to 9 bases. There are 14 residues in the CDR3.

This chain uses TRBV5-4 with TRBJ2-5, with D perhaps TRBD2 (5 bases). The CDR3 totals 14 residues. Trimming took off 3 bases at V and 1 base at J, with 10 bases between the two ends. Germline V gives CDR1 SGHNT, CDR2 YYREEE (reference sequence). Here the CDR3 reads CASSSLVVQETQYF. The DNA of the CDR3 is TGTGCCAGCAGCTCACTAGTGGTCCAAGAGACCCAGTACTTC.

Concerning this clone itself: At the DNA level, this CDR3 is encoded by other sequences in the same sample as well. The rearrangement joins TRBV7-8 to TRBJ2-7; 9 bases line up with TRBD2. Germline lookup yields CDR1 SGHVS and CDR2 FQNEAQ. The J segment lost 0 bases and the V segment lost 4 bases, leaving 4 bases of the junction unmatched. The CDR3 contains 15 residues. The CDR3 protein is CASSSLSGSSYEQYF. The CDR3, as DNA: TGTGCCAGCAGCTCCCTTAGCGGGAGCTCCTACGAGCAGTACTTC.

The CDR3 DNA is TGTGCCAGTAGACCTCTAGCGGCAGATACGCAGTATTTT. It encodes CASRPLAADTQYF. The gene calls are TRBV19 and TRBJ2-3; 7 nucleotides line up with TRBD2. This CDR3 comprises 13 residues. CDR1 and CDR2 (germline): LNHDA, SQIVND (reference sequence). Trimming at V came to 6 bases and at J to 4 bases, leaving 4 bases not matched to a gene.

The chain uses TRBV28 and TRBJ2-7; D is undetermined. CDR3 length: 10 amino acids. V lost 10 bases and J lost 7, with 11 bases in between. Germline lookup yields CDR1 MDHEN and CDR2 SYDVKM. The CDR3 bases are TGTGCCACCCGGTATCTAGAGCAGTACTTC. Residues: CATRYLEQYF.

The V call is TRBV15, the J call TRBJ2-7; D unresolved. This CDR3 is built from 15 residues. Trimming took 5 bases from V and 0 from J, leaving 14 bases between them. The germline V gene encodes CDR1 LNHNV and CDR2 YYDKDF (reference sequence). For the CDR3, the DNA is TGTGCCACCAGCTCAAGACACCTAAGCTCCTACGAGCAGTACTTC. It encodes CATSSRHLSSYEQYF. Full variable domain (missing parts from reference TRBV15 and TRBJ2-7): DAMVIQNPRYQVTQFGKPVTLSCSQTLNHNVMYWYQQKSSQAPKLLFHYYDKDFNNEADTPDNFQSRRPNTSFCFLDIRSPGLGDTAMYLCATSSRHLSSYEQYFGPGTRLTVT.

The rearrangement links TRBV13 to TRBJ2-2, with 8 bases fitting TRBD2. V lost 1 base, J lost 2 bases, and 6 bases stayed unmatched. The CDR3 contains 17 residues. From germline, CDR1 is PRHDT and CDR2 FYEKMQ (reference sequence). CDR3 protein: CASSLASLAGNTGELFF. The CDR3 region has the DNA TGTGCCAGCAGCTTAGCTTCGCTAGCGGGTAACACCGGGGAGCTGTTTTTT.

This clone has just a few counts. The J gene is TRBJ2-3, the V gene TRBV7-3; D not certain. Trimming removed 5 bases from V and 6 bases from J, with 12 bases in between. The CDR3 covers 13 residues. In germline, CDR1 is SGHTA, CDR2 FQGTGA. The CDR3 spells CASSPQFLDTQYF. The CDR3 DNA is TGTGCCAGCAGCCCACAGTTTCTCGATACGCAGTATTTT.

The rearrangement joins TRBV28 to TRBJ1-2; TRBD1 might be the D (6 bases). The CDR3 sequence is 14 residues long. V was shortened by 2 bases and J by 3 bases, with 10 bases between the two germline ends. From germline, CDR1 is MDHEN and CDR2 SYDVKM. For the CDR3, the DNA is TGTGCCAGCAGTTTAGGGGGCGCGGACTATGGCTACACCTTC. Amino acids: CASSLGGADYGYTF.

The CDR3 sequence is CASSMGHLNTEAFF. The CDR3 DNA is TGTGCCAGTAGTATGGGACACCTGAACACTGAAGCTTTCTTT. This chain connects TRBV19 to TRBJ1-1, with a tentative D call TRBD1 (6 bases). Germline V CDR1 and CDR2: LNHDA, SQIVND (reference sequence). CDR3 length equals 14 residues. The germline V and J ends were trimmed by 3 bases and 0 bases, with 8 bases remaining between them.